The 21 T cell receptor beta chains below all came from one sample that was sequenced in a study of response to subunit inactivated influenza vaccine. MiXCR, run by TCRdb on the RT-PCR reads, gives a single entry per CDR3 protein. The sample lists fewer than 400,000 distinct CDR3 sequences, around a fifth occurring once. Sequencing was performed on PBMCs from blood, taken roughly 20 months after vaccination. Receptors originate from a man aged 45 to 70 who received an inactivated influenza vaccine.

The rearrangement uses TRBV18 and TRBJ2-7; D is perhaps TRBD2 (6 bases). This CDR3 has 15 residues. Germline V lookup: CDR1 KGHSH, CDR2 LQKENI. Between the trimmed V and J ends, which lost 0 bases and 3 bases, there was a span of 12 bases. CDR3 sequence reads: CASSPPGGANYEQYF. CDR3 bases: TGTGCCAGCTCACCACCTGGCGGGGCAAACTACGAGCAGTACTTC.

The V and J genes are TRBV10-1 and TRBJ2-1; 10 bases map to TRBD2. Germline V gives CDR1 WNHNN, CDR2 SYGVQD (reference sequence). The CDR3 contains 18 residues. V dropped 0 bases and J dropped 4; count of bases not matched to a gene: 9. CDR3 in amino acids: CASSESLLAGDGYNEQFF. For the CDR3, the DNA is TGCGCCAGCAGTGAGTCCCTCCTAGCGGGGGACGGTTACAATGAGCAGTTCTTC.

The V and J genes are TRBV13 and TRBJ2-3; possibly TRBD1 or TRBD2 for D (5 bases each). This CDR3 is 12 amino acids long. V lost 5 bases and J 7 bases, leaving 10 bases between the germline ends. Per germline, CDR1 PRHDT and CDR2 FYEKMQ (reference sequence). In DNA, the CDR3 is TGTGCCAGCAGCGGGGACCGCTATACGCAGTATTTT. The encoded protein is CASSGDRYTQYF.

This clonotype showed up just a few times. The rearrangement uses TRBV15 and TRBJ2-7; the match to TRBD1 covers 10 bases. The CDR3 length is 14 residues. J gave up 3 bases and V 3 bases, and 2 bases lay outside the gene matches. The germline CDR1 and CDR2 sequences are LNHNV and YYDKDF (reference sequence). CDR3 protein: CATSSRTGGYEQYF. In DNA, the CDR3 is TGTGCCACCAGCAGCCGGACAGGGGGCTACGAGCAGTACTTC.

This clonotype was seen a handful of times. The V call is TRBV5-1, the J call TRBJ1-5, with a tentative D call TRBD1 (5 bases). Germline V gene lookup returns CDR1 SGHRS and CDR2 YFSETQ. The ends were cut back, 3 bases at V and 0 bases at J, with 13 bases in the middle. This CDR3 contains 16 residues. The DNA of the CDR3 is TGCGCCAGCAGCTACCAGGGATCTTATAGCAATCAGCCCCAGCATTTT. This gives the protein CASSYQGSYSNQPQHF.

This clonotype was seen ten or more times. This chain uses TRBV29-1 with TRBJ1-6; unclear D gene. The CDR3 length is 14 residues. Germline V gene data show CDR1 as SQVTM and CDR2 as ANQGSEA. V was trimmed by 6 bases and J by 6 bases, leaving 15 bases between them. The DNA for the CDR3 is TGCAGCGTCTGGCCCCCCGCGGGTAATTCACCCCTCCACTTT. It specifies CSVWPPAGNSPLHF.

This clonotype was observed a handful of times. The genes are TRBV25-1 and TRBJ1-2; 8 nucleotides align to TRBD1. Germline V CDR1 and CDR2: MGHDK, SYGVNS. The junction had 7 bases not matched to a gene; V was cut back by 9 bases and J by 4 bases. The CDR3 length is 13 residues. This CDR3 is CARPPGGFYGYTF. CDR3 coding DNA: TGTGCCAGGCCTCCAGGGGGCTTCTATGGCTACACCTTC.

This clonotype was seen only a few times. The chain employs TRBV28 and TRBJ2-3; 7 bases match TRBD2. This CDR3 comprises 17 residues. Per germline, CDR1 MDHEN and CDR2 SYDVKM. V lost 7 bases, J lost 0 bases, and 13 bases stayed unmatched. The CDR3 DNA follows: TGTGCCAGCAAGCCGCTCCTAGCGGCGACTAGCACAGATACGCAGTATTTT. Amino acid sequence: CASKPLLAATSTDTQYF.

In DNA, the CDR3 is TGTGCCAGCAGCCTACGGACTACCCTATCCCAAGAGACCCAGTACTTC. Translating gives CASSLRTTLSQETQYF. The gene calls are TRBV3-1 and TRBJ2-5; tentatively, D is TRBD2 (6 bases). CDR3 length: 16 residues. Trimming shortened V by 4 bases and J by 1 base, and 16 bases separated the two germline ends. Germline V gene data show CDR1 as LGHDT and CDR2 as YNNKEL (reference sequence).

Only a few counts were recorded for this clonotype. This sequence may be a read error, since a much larger clone differs from it by one base. The chain couples TRBV19 to TRBJ1-5, with 12 positions matching TRBD1. This CDR3 region has 15 residues. Germline CDR1 and CDR2: LNHDA and SQIVND (reference sequence). Here the CDR3 reads CASSPGQGARQPQQF. CDR3 sequence (DNA): TGTGCCAGTAGTCCGGGACAGGGGGCGCGTCAGCCCCAGCAATTT.

The chain joins TRBV5-6 to TRBJ2-1; tentative D call: TRBD2 (6 bases). The CDR3 spans 15 residues. V lost 0 bases and J 5 bases, leaving 12 bases between the germline ends. CDR1 and CDR2 (germline): SGHDT, YYEEEE. CDR3 in DNA: TGTGCCAGCAGCTTGGGGGTCAGGACTAACAATGAGCAGTTCTTC. It translates to CASSLGVRTNNEQFF.

V is TRBV5-6 and J is TRBJ2-3, with D possibly TRBD2 on 6 matching bases. The ends were cut back, 5 bases at V and 1 base at J, with 23 bases in the middle. The CDR3 is made up of 18 amino acids. Germline V lookup: CDR1 SGHDT, CDR2 YYEEEE. CDR3 bases: TGTGCCAGCAGGCATGGGGGTTGGTGGAGGGGAGGCACAGATACGCAGTATTTT. Translated: CASRHGGWWRGGTDTQYF.

This clonotype was seen a few times. The rearrangement joins TRBV27 to TRBJ1-5; TRBD1 agrees at 7 bases. The CDR3 has 15 residues. V trimming: 6 bases; J trimming: 3 bases; junction bases outside the gene matches: 8. Looked up from germline, CDR1 is MNHEY and CDR2 is SMNVEV (reference sequence). Here the CDR3 reads CASSRDSPTNQPQHF. CDR3 nucleotide sequence: TGTGCCAGCAGCCGGGACAGCCCAACCAATCAGCCCCAGCATTTT.

This clonotype was detected many times. The CDR3 DNA reads as TGTGCCATCAGGACAGGAGAGACCCAGTACTTC. It specifies CAIRTGETQYF. The chain is built from TRBV10-3 and TRBJ2-5, with D possibly matching TRBD1 (6 bases). The germline CDR1 and CDR2 sequences are ENHRY and SYGVKD. CDR3 length: 11 residues. V shed 6 bases and J shed 4 bases, with 6 bases lying between them.

This clonotype was detected a few times. The chain combines TRBV5-1 with TRBJ2-7; D is perhaps TRBD1 (5 bases). This CDR3 spans 14 amino acids. Germline V gives CDR1 SGHRS, CDR2 YFSETQ. Trimming cost V 2 bases and J 5 bases, with 14 bases left between them. CDR3 protein: CASSFFQGRDEQYF. The DNA of the CDR3 is TGCGCCAGCAGCTTTTTTCAGGGAAGAGACGAGCAGTACTTC.

Note on this clonotype: A read error is possible here, since a much larger clone lies one base away. The missing conserved phenylalanine or tryptophan at the end of this CDR3 makes a read error likely. This sequence joins TRBV24-1 and TRBJ2-3; D possibly corresponds to TRBD2 (5 bases). Germline values: CDR1 KGHDR, CDR2 SFDVKD. CDR3 length: 13 residues. Trimming stripped 3 bases from V and 2 bases from J, with 5 bases between. CDR3 sequence reads: CATSDDYTDTQYC. The CDR3 coding sequence is TGTGCCACCAGTGATGACTACACAGATACGCAGTATTGT.

The chain carries TRBV7-9 and TRBJ2-1; D not certain. Germline values: CDR1 SEHNR, CDR2 FQNEAQ (reference sequence). With 5 bases removed from V and 12 bases from J, the gap between germline ends came to 14 bases. The CDR3 length is 12 residues. DNA for the CDR3: TGTGCCAGCAGCCGAGAGACGGGCGTGCAGTTCTTC. Protein sequence: CASSRETGVQFF.

This clonotype was detected only a few times. The gene calls are TRBV11-2 and TRBJ1-5; TRBD1 matches 8 bases. V gave up 6 bases and J gave up 0 bases; unmatched junction bases: 13. Germline V gene data show CDR1 as SGHAT and CDR2 as FQNNGV. The CDR3 runs 18 residues. The CDR3 DNA is TGTGCCAGCAGTGACAGGGGACGGTCAGACGGTAGCAATCAGCCCCAGCATTTT. Its protein is CASSDRGRSDGSNQPQHF. The full variable domain, rest sourced from reference TRBV11-2 and TRBJ1-5, is EAGVAQSPRYKIIEKRQSVAFWCNPISGHATLYWYQQILGQGPKLLIQFQNNGVVDDSQLPKDRFSAERLKGVDSTLKIQPAKLEDSAVYLCASSDRGRSDGSNQPQHFGDGTRLSIL.

This clonotype has just a few counts. The J gene is TRBJ2-3, the V gene TRBV7-9; D not certain. The CDR3 has 12 residues. With 3 bases removed from V and 4 bases from J, the gap between germline ends came to 5 bases. Germline lookup yields CDR1 SEHNR and CDR2 FQNEAQ (reference sequence). The CDR3, as DNA: TGTGCCAGCAGCTTCGATCCAGATACGCAGTATTTT. This encodes CASSFDPDTQYF.

The chain employs TRBV4-3 and TRBJ1-2, with a weak D call TRBD1 (5 bases). The CDR3 extends over 16 amino acids. Trimming shortened V by 0 bases and J by 5 bases, and 16 bases separated the two germline ends. Germline CDR1 reads LGHNA; CDR2 reads YSLEER. In nucleotides, the CDR3 is TGCGCCAGCAGCCAAGAGGCGCCAGGGCGGTCTTATGGCTACACCTTC. Translation gives CASSQEAPGRSYGYTF.

J is TRBJ1-5 and V is TRBV7-2; TRBD1 might be the D (6 bases). This CDR3 comprises 15 residues. Trimming shortened V by 0 bases and J by 4 bases, and 10 bases separated the two germline ends. Germline V lookup: CDR1 SGHTA, CDR2 FQGNSA. CDR3 DNA sequence: TGTGCCAGCAGCTTAGCCACGGACAGAAATCAGCCCCAGCATTTT. Translation: CASSLATDRNQPQHF.